This TCR beta chain is from a study of T cell repertoires in cytomegalovirus infection. Background on the study: HLA-B-restricted CMV epitopes that are well studied, plus recently identified HLA-C-restricted ones, were used by the study. CMV infection together with matching HLA type was indicated by public TCR beta signatures.

As to this clonotype: Its antigen is not identified.

Findings and caveats of the study: The study identified carriers of CMV plus the relevant HLA from cumulative public TCR beta family frequency.

MiXCR, run by TCRdb on the reads, gives a single entry per CDR3 protein. The repertoire holds roughly 120,000 distinct CDR3 sequences, approximately 30% seen once, with around 54% in the top ten. CDR3 length: 14 residues. The V and J ends lost 0 bases and 3 bases respectively, with 8 bases between them. Germline V lookup: CDR1 SGHAT, CDR2 FQNNGV. This sequence was found in a human donor in good health (CMV status not recorded). Some clones in this sample may be carry-over from other donors' samples. The starting material was CD8+ T cells from cultured PBMCs, obtained from culture after CMV antigen stimulation. The V gene is TRBV11-2, the J gene TRBJ2-5; D gene uncertain. The CDR3 is CASSLEPGEETQYF. CDR3 sequence (DNA): TGTGCCAGCAGCTTAGAACCTGGGGAAGAGACCCAGTACTTC. Using reference TRBV11-2 and TRBJ2-5 for the parts outside the CDR3, the full variable domain is EAGVAQSPRYKIIEKRQSVAFWCNPISGHATLYWYQQILGQGPKLLIQFQNNGVVDDSQLPKDRFSAERLKGVDSTLKIQPAKLEDSAVYLCASSLEPGEETQYFGPGTRLLVL.